This T cell receptor beta chain originates from a study of early T cells in non-severe SARS-CoV-2 infection. Molecules of cDNA were individually given unique molecular identifiers that were attached to them. Using its own MiXCR run on the 5' RACE reads, TCRdb lists one record per CDR3 protein. The sample yields tens of thousands of distinct CDR3 sequences, about an eighth seen once. Trimming removed 4 bases from V and 8 bases from J; junction bases left unmatched: 7. From germline, CDR1 is LNHDA and CDR2 SQIVND (reference sequence). The CDR3 extends over 15 amino acids. This clonotype was seen a handful of times.

The clonotype originates from an adult who was a healthcare worker with PCR-confirmed SARS-CoV-2 infection or an uninfected control (not recorded which). The sequenced sample consisted of whole blood. V is TRBV19 and J is TRBJ2-1; 11 nucleotides agree with TRBD2. CDR3 protein: CASSSSGRAMYEQFF. For the CDR3, the DNA is TGTGCCAGTAGTAGTAGCGGGAGGGCTATGTATGAGCAGTTCTTC.